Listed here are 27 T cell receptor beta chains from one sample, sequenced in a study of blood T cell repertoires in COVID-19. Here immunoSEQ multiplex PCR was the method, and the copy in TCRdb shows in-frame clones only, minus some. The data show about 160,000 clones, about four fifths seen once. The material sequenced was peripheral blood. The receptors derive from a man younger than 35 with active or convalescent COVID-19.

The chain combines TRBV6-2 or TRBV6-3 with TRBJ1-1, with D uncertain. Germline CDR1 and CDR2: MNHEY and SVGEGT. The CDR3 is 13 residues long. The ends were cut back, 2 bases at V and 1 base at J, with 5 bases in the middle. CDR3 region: CASSYGRNTEAFF. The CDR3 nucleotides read TGTGCCAGCAGTTACGGCAGGAACACTGAAGCTTTCTTT.

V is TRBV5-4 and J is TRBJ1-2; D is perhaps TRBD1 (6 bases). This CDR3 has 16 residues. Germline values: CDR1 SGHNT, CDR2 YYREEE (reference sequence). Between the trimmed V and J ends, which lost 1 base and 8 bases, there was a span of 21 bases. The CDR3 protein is CASSLYYRQADTGYTF. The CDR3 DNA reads TGTGCCAGCAGCTTGTACTATAGACAGGCCGATACGGGCTACACCTTC.

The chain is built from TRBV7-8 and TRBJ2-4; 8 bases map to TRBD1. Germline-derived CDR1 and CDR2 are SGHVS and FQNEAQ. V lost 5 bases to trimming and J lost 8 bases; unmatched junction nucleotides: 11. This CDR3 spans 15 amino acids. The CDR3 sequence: CASSPKVAGQDIQYF. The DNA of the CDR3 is TGTGCCAGCAGCCCGAAGGTCGCGGGACAGGACATTCAGTACTTC.

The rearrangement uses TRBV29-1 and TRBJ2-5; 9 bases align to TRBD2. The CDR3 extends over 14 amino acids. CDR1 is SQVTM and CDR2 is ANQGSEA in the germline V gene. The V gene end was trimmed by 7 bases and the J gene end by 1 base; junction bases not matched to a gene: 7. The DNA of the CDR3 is TGCAGCGCAGAGATTAGCGGGGGCCAAGAGACCCAGTACTTC. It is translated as CSAEISGGQETQYF.

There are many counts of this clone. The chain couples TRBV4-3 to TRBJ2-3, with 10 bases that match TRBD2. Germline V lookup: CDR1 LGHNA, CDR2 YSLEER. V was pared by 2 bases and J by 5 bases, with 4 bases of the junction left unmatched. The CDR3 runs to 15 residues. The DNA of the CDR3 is TGCGCCAGCAGCCAACTAGCGGGAGAGATAGATACGCAGTATTTT. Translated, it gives CASSQLAGEIDTQYF.

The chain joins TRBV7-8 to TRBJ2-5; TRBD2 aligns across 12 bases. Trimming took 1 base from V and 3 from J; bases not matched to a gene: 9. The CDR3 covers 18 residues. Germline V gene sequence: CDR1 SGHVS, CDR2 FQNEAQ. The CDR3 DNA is TGTGCCAGCAGCTTAGTGTCTAGCGGGGGGGCGGTGGAAGAGACCCAGTACTTC. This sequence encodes CASSLVSSGGAVEETQYF.

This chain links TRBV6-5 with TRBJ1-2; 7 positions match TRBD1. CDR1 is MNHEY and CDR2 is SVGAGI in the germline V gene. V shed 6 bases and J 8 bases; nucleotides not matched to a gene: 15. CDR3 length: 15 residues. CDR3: CASRETDRALRGYTF. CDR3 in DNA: TGTGCCAGCAGGGAGACCGACAGGGCTTTACGGGGCTACACCTTC.

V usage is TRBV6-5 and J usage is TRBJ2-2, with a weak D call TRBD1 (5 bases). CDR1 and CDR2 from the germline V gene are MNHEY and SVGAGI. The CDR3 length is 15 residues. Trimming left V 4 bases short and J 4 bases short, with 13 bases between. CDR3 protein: CASSLKRTFTGELFF. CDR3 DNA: TGTGCCAGCAGTTTGAAACGGACATTCACCGGGGAGCTGTTTTTT.

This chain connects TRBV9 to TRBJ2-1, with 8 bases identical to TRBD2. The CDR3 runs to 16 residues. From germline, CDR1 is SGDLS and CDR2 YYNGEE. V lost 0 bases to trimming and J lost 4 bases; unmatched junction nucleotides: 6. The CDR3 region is CASSVGLLAEYNEQFF. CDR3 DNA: TGTGCCAGCAGCGTAGGTCTACTAGCGGAATACAATGAGCAGTTCTTC.

This CDR3 reads CASSLGASSTDTQYF. CDR3 coding DNA: TGTGCCAGCAGCTTGGGGGCGTCCAGCACAGATACGCAGTATTTT. This chain links TRBV5-6 with TRBJ2-3, with D uncertain. This CDR3 spans 15 amino acids. Between the trimmed V and J ends, which lost 0 bases and 0 bases, there was a span of 8 bases. Germline CDR1 reads SGHDT; CDR2 reads YYEEEE. Drawing the rest from reference TRBV5-6 and TRBJ2-3, the complete variable domain is DAGVTQSPTHLIKTRGQQVTLRCSPKSGHDTVSWYQQALGQGPQFIFQYYEEEERQRGNFPDRFSGHQFPNYSSELNVNALLLGDSALYLCASSLGASSTDTQYFGPGTRLTVL.

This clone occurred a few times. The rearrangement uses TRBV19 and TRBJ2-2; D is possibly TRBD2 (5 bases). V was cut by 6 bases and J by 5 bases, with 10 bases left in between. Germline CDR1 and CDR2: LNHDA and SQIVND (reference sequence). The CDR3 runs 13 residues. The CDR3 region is CASSRGTTGELFF. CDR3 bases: TGTGCCAGTAGCCGGGGAACAACCGGGGAGCTGTTTTTT.

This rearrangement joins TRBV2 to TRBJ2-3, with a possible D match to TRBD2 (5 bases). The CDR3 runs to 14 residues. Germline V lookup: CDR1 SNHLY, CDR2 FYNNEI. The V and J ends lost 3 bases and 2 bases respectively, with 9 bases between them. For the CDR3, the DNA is TGTGCCAGCAGTGAGGTGCGGGCCACAGATACGCAGTATTTT. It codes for CASSEVRATDTQYF.

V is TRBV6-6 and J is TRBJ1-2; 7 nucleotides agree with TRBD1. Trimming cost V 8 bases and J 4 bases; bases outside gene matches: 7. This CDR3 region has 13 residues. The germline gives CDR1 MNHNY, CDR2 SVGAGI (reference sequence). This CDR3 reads CASSRDSSYGYTF. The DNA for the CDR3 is TGTGCCAGCTCCCGGGACAGTAGCTATGGCTACACCTTC.

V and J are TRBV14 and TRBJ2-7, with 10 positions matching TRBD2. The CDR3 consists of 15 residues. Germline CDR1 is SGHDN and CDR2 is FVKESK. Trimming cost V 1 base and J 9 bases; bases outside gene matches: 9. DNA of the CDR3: TGTGCCAGCAGCCAAGTACTAGCGGGGTTAAACGGGCAGTACTTC. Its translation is CASSQVLAGLNGQYF.

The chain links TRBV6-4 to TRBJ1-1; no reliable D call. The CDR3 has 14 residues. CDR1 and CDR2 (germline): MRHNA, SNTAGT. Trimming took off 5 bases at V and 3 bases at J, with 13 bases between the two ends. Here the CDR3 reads CASSLGVGDTEAFF. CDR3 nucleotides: TGTGCCAGCAGTCTCGGGGTCGGGGACACTGAAGCTTTCTTT.

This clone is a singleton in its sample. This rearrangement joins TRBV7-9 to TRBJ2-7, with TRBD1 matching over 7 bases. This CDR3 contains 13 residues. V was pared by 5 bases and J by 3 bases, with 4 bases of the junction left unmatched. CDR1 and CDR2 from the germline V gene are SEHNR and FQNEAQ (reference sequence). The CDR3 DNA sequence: TGTGCCAGCAGCCCGGGACAGTTCTACGAGCAGTACTTC. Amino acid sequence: CASSPGQFYEQYF.

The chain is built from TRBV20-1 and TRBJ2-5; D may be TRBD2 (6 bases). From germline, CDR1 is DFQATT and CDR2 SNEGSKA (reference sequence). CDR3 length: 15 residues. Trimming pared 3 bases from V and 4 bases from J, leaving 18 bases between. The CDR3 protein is CSASMIGGTGETQYF. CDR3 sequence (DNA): TGCAGTGCTAGTATGATCGGCGGGACGGGAGAGACCCAGTACTTC.

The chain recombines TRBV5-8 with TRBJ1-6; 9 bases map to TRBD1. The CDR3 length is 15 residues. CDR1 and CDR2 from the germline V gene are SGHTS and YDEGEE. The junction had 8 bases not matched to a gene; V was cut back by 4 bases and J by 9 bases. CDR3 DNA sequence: TGTGCCAGCAGCCCCAGGACAGGGGTGAGTTCACCCCTCCACTTT. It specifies CASSPRTGVSSPLHF.

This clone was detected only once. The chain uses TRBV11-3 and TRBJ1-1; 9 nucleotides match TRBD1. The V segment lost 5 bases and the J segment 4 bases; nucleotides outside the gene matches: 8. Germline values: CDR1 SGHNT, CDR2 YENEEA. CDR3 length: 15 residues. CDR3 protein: CASSAGTGTGTEAFF. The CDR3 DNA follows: TGTGCCAGCAGCGCAGGGACAGGGACCGGCACTGAAGCTTTCTTT.

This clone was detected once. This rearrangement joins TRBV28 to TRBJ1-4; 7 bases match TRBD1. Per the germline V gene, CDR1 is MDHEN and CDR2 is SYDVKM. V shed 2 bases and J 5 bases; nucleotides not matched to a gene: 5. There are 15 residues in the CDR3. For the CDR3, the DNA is TGTGCCAGCAGTTTAGGGACAGCAGACAATGAAAAACTGTTTTTT. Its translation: CASSLGTADNEKLFF.

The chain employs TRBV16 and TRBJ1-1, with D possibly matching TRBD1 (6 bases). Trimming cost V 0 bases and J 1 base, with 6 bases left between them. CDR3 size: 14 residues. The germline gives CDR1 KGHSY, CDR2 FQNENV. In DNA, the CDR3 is TGTGCCAGCAGCCAATCAGGGGGGAACACTGAAGCTTTCTTT. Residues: CASSQSGGNTEAFF.

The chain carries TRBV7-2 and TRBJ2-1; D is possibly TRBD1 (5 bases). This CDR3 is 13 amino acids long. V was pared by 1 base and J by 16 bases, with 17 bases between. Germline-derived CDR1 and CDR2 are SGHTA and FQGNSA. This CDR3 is CASSLEVDRTTFF. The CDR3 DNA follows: TGTGCCAGCAGCTTAGAGGTGGACCGGACAACATTCTTC.

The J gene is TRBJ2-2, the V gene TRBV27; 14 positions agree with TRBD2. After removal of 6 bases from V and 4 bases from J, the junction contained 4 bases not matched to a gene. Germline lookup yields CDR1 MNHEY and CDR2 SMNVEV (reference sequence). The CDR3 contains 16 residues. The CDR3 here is CASRGLAGAPTGELFF. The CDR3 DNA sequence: TGTGCCAGCAGGGGACTAGCGGGGGCCCCCACCGGGGAGCTGTTTTTT.

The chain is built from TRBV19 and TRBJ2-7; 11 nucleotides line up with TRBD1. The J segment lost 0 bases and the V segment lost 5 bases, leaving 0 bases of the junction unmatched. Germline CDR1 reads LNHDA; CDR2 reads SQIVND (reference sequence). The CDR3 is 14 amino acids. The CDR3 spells CASSGTGGSYEQYF. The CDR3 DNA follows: TGTGCCAGTAGTGGGACAGGGGGCTCCTACGAGCAGTACTTC.

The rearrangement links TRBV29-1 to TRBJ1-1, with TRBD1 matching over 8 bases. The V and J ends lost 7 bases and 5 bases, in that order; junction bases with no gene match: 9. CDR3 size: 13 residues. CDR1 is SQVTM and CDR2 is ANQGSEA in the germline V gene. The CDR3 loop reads CSAYTGGKTEAFF. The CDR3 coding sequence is TGCAGCGCCTATACAGGGGGGAAAACTGAAGCTTTCTTT.

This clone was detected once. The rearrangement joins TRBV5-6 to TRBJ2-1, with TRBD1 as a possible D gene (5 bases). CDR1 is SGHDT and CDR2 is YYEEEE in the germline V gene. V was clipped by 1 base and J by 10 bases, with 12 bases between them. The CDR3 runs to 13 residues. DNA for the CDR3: TGTGCCAGCAGCTTGTGGGGCCCGGAGGAGCAGTTCTTC. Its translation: CASSLWGPEEQFF.

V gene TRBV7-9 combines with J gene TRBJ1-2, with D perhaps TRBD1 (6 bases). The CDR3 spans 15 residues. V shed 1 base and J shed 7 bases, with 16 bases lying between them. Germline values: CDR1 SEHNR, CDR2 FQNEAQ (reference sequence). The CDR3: CASSLVQGHTSGYTF. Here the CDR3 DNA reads TGTGCCAGCAGCTTAGTACAGGGTCATACTAGTGGCTACACCTTC.